Each of the 2 T cell receptor beta chains below was sequenced from the same sample in a study of shared T cell receptors in the human thymus. Here immunoSEQ multiplex PCR was the method, and the copy in TCRdb shows in-frame clones only, minus some. In the table there are 700,000 or so clones, 75% to 90% of which are singletons. The same data also went into a second study, on human thymus T cells.

Sequencing input: thymocytes. The receptors originated from a girl less than two years old with a congenital heart defect.

The chain recombines TRBV28 with TRBJ1-1, with 9 bases aligning to TRBD1. Germline V gives CDR1 MDHEN, CDR2 SYDVKM. The V and J ends lost 8 bases and 5 bases, in that order; junction bases with no gene match: 6. The CDR3 covers 13 residues. The CDR3 region is CASGQGRGTEAFF. The CDR3 bases are TGTGCCAGCGGACAGGGGCGGGGGACTGAAGCTTTCTTT. The complete variable domain, with remaining parts taken from reference TRBV28 and TRBJ1-1, reads DVKVTQSSRYLVKRTGEKVFLECVQDMDHENMFWYRQDPGLGLRLIYFSYDVKMKEKGDIPEGYSVSREKKERFSLILESASTNQTSMYLCASGQGRGTEAFFGQGTRLTVV.

This chain joins TRBV5-5 and TRBJ1-5, with unresolved D. Germline-derived CDR1 and CDR2 are SGHKS and YYEKEE (reference sequence). Trimming stripped 3 bases from V and 7 bases from J, with 11 bases between. This CDR3 contains 13 residues. The DNA for the CDR3 is TGTGCCAGCAGCTATGTCGGGTCACAGCCCCAGCATTTT. This gives the protein CASSYVGSQPQHF.